These T cell receptor beta chains were read from a single sample in a study of blood T cell repertoires in COVID-19. Clones were read by immunoSEQ multiplex PCR, and TCRdb kept only the in-frame ones, dropping some. Counted here are about 160,000 clones, around 80% occurring once; the ten biggest clones make up around 6.1%. Sequenced material: PBMCs or T cells enriched from blood (not recorded which). Source of these receptors: a man between 40 and 49 years old who had recovered from COVID-19. Both conserved end residues are part of each CDR3. A D gene is named only where the DNA matches it firmly. The size field is filled for only some rows; it gives once, few, many or a size class.

TRBD1,TRBJ1-6,TRBV7-6,-,13,CASSTGGSSPLHF,TGTGCCAGCAGCACAGGGGGCTCTTCACCCCTCCACTTT
TRBD1,TRBJ1-1,TRBV7-8,-,15,CASSLNQGVNTEAFF,TGTGCCAGCAGCCTCAATCAGGGGGTAAACACTGAAGCTTTCTTT
-,TRBJ2-5,TRBV7-9,-,14,CASSPSRAGETQYF,TGTGCCAGCAGCCCCTCGCGGGCGGGGGAGACCCAGTACTTC
-,TRBJ2-3,TRBV19,-,16,CASSLPRGQRTDTQYF,TGTGCCAGTAGCCTTCCCCGTGGACAGCGGACAGATACGCAGTATTTT
TRBD1,TRBJ2-7,TRBV6-5,once,15,CASRGVGTGKDEQYF,TGTGCCAGCAGGGGGGTCGGGACAGGGAAAGACGAGCAGTACTTC
TRBD1,TRBJ1-2,TRBV6-1,-,20,CASSEAPVWVGDRVPYGYTF,TGTGCCAGCAGTGAAGCGCCAGTCTGGGTCGGAGACAGGGTCCCTTATGGCTACACCTTC
-,TRBJ1-2,TRBV27,few,13,CASSWAGDNGYTF,TGTGCCAGCAGTTGGGCGGGGGACAATGGCTACACCTTC
-,TRBJ2-3,TRBV7-7,-,14,CASSPQQGTDTQYF,TGTGCCAGCAGCCCCCAGCAGGGTACAGATACGCAGTATTTT
TRBD2,TRBJ2-3,TRBV18,-,16,CASSPSGGGGADTQYF,TGTGCCAGCTCACCATCCGGCGGGGGGGGCGCGGATACGCAGTATTTT
TRBD1,TRBJ1-1,TRBV5-1,-,14,CASSFGQGYTEAFF,TGCGCCAGCAGCTTCGGACAGGGATACACTGAAGCTTTCTTT
TRBD1,TRBJ1-3,TRBV7-7,-,19,CASSLDGDREGLGGNTIYF,TGTGCCAGCAGCTTAGACGGGGACAGGGAGGGTCTAGGTGGAAACACCATATATTTT
TRBD1,TRBJ1-4,TRBV3-1/TRBV3-2,-,16,CASRKTNRDRDEKLFF,TGTGCCAGCAGGAAGACAAACCGGGACAGGGACGAAAAACTGTTTTTT
TRBD2,TRBJ2-1,TRBV7-2,-,16,CASSLNRPSGVNEQFF,TGTGCCAGCAGCTTAAATCGCCCTAGCGGGGTCAATGAGCAGTTCTTC
-,TRBJ1-6,TRBV20-1,many,12,CSASYNLSPLHF,TGCAGTGCTAGTTACAATCTGTCACCCCTCCACTTT
-,TRBJ2-7,TRBV2,-,16,CASSEFLRGPAYEQYF,TGTGCCAGCAGTGAATTCCTGCGGGGGCCAGCCTACGAGCAGTACTTC
-,TRBJ2-2,TRBV18,-,16,CASSPPRGRNTGELFF,TGTGCCAGCTCACCACCGCGGGGGCGAAACACCGGGGAGCTGTTTTTT
TRBD1,TRBJ2-2,TRBV11-3,once,16,CASSPQGARRTGELFF,TGTGCCAGCAGCCCACAGGGGGCTCGTCGAACCGGGGAGCTGTTTTTT
-,TRBJ1-1,TRBV13,-,15,CASSLEGDLNTEAFF,TGTGCCAGCAGCTTAGAAGGGGATCTGAACACTGAAGCTTTCTTT
TRBD1,TRBJ2-3,TRBV19,-,14,CASGAGGSLDTQYF,TGTGCCAGTGGGGCAGGGGGATCCTTGGATACGCAGTATTTT
TRBD2,TRBJ2-3,TRBV7-2,once,18,CASSYLVAGSGGTDTQYF,TGTGCCAGCAGTTACCTTGTCGCGGGGAGCGGGGGCACAGATACGCAGTATTTT
-,TRBJ1-1,TRBV10-2,-,15,CASSGSNRANTEAFF,TGCGCCAGCAGTGGGTCGAACAGGGCAAACACTGAAGCTTTCTTT
-,TRBJ2-5,TRBV5-1,-,14,CASSLGHIGETQYF,TGCGCCAGCAGCTTGGGACATATCGGAGAGACCCAGTACTTC
-,TRBJ1-5,TRBV6-5,-,14,CASSSQGMAQPQHF,TGTGCCAGCAGTAGTCAGGGTATGGCTCAGCCCCAGCATTTT
TRBD1,TRBJ1-5,TRBV27,many,14,CASSWDRGDQPQHF,TGTGCCAGCAGTTGGGACAGGGGTGATCAGCCCCAGCATTTT